This T cell receptor beta chain was recovered during a study of PD-1 blockade in classical Hodgkin lymphoma. Each patient relapsed following autologous stem cell transplantation, and prior brentuximab vedotin exposure differed. Classifying best responses yielded complete response, partial response or progressive disease. The CDR3 extends over 13 amino acids. Trimming pared 8 bases from V and 8 bases from J, leaving 16 bases between. Germline V gene lookup returns CDR1 MNHNY and CDR2 SVGAGI (reference sequence). This clone has a handful of counts. TCRdb's copy holds only in-frame clones and misses some; the assay was immunoSEQ multiplex PCR. This sample has 28,000 or so clones, with approximately 67% found just once.

The rearrangement links TRBV6-6 to TRBJ2-1; D perhaps matches TRBD1 (7 bases). Here the sequenced sample was peripheral blood mononuclear cells (PBMCs), taken before the second cycle of nivolumab. The clonotype was recovered from a human donor with classical Hodgkin lymphoma. DNA for the CDR3: TGTGCCAGCGGGGGGACAGTGGAGGATGAGCAGTTCTTC. This translates into CASGGTVEDEQFF.